The clone carrying this T cell receptor (beta chain) was detected many times. Its antigen remains unknown. The CDR3 runs 18 residues. J was trimmed by 7 bases and V by 2 bases; bases with no gene match: 12. The entry originates in a study of neurological immune-mediated disorders. The method for making cDNA was 5'RACE, and it used 10-nucleotide random UMIs. One entry per CDR3 protein results from TCRdb running MiXCR on the 5' RACE reads. The table lists some 61,000 distinct CDR3 sequences, roughly 3.9% of them singletons, with approximately 1.3% in the top ten. Overall study findings and caveats: No CDR3 amino acid sequences were shared by expanded clones across subjects, suggesting private repertoires in all groups. Repertoires from 18 of 34 multiple sclerosis patients grouped phylogenetically into a related-CDR3 cluster, suggesting a possible signature.

The unsorted libraries originated from 2 million PBMCs kept at -80 C. The TCR originated in a young man with multiple sclerosis. Sequencing was done on a sample of PBMCs. The genes are TRBV12-3 or TRBV12-4 and TRBJ2-1; 12 positions match TRBD2. Here the CDR3 reads CASSLIPMTSGGANEQFF. CDR3 in DNA: TGTGCCAGCAGTTTAATCCCCATGACTAGCGGGGGAGCGAATGAGCAGTTCTTC.